Following are 20 T cell receptor beta chains from one sample sequenced in a study of a mutant IDH1 vaccine in newly diagnosed glioma. Sample time point: week 11, during vaccination. One vaccine dose held 300 ug of mutant IDH1 20-mer peptide and came with topical imiquimod. These receptors have no identified antigens. The assay was immunoSEQ multiplex PCR, and TCRdb's table has in-frame clones only and misses some. There are tens of thousands of clones in the sample; 80% occur only once, and approximately 5.9% lies in the top ten. This sample comprised PBMCs, obtained from a glioma patient whose treatment included an IDH1 peptide vaccine. The receptors shown here come from a man aged 50-60 years with glioma.

The genes are TRBV28 and TRBJ2-7; possibly TRBD1 for D (5 bases). CDR3 length: 12 residues. Trimming removed 6 bases from V and 5 bases from J, with 11 bases in between. The V gene's germline CDR1 is MDHEN and CDR2 SYDVKM. CDR3 loop: CASRVNRNEQYF. The DNA of the CDR3 is TGTGCCAGCAGGGTAAACAGGAACGAGCAGTACTTC.

The chain combines TRBV27 with TRBJ1-5, with 8 bases identical to TRBD1. The CDR3 runs 18 residues. J gave up 7 bases and V 3 bases, and 17 bases lay outside the gene matches. Germline CDR1 and CDR2: MNHEY and SMNVEV (reference sequence). The CDR3 coding sequence is TGTGCCAGCAGTTTTAGATCCCCCGCGACAGGGGAGGGCCAGCCCCAGCATTTT. Translated: CASSFRSPATGEGQPQHF.

The J gene is TRBJ2-3, the V gene TRBV7-2; D is ambiguous. This CDR3 is built from 12 residues. Germline V gene lookup returns CDR1 SGHTA and CDR2 FQGNSA. V lost 5 bases, J lost 7 bases, and 10 bases lay in between. DNA for the CDR3: TGTGCCAGCAGCCCTAGGGTACATACGCAGTATTTT. It translates to CASSPRVHTQYF.

This clone was observed a handful of times. V gene TRBV15 combines with J gene TRBJ1-1; a possible D gene is TRBD1 (6 bases). Germline loops: CDR1 LNHNV, CDR2 YYDKDF (reference sequence). The CDR3 runs to 15 residues. V was trimmed by 0 bases and J by 2 bases, leaving 10 bases between them. CDR3 nucleotide sequence: TGTGCCACCAGCAGAGATATGGGGGGCAACACTGAAGCTTTCTTT. It is translated as CATSRDMGGNTEAFF.

The rearrangement links TRBV30 to TRBJ1-4; D is possibly TRBD1 (5 bases). Germline loops: CDR1 GTSNPN, CDR2 SVGIG (reference sequence). The CDR3 length is 14 residues. Trimming removed 7 bases at V and 8 bases at J, with 20 bases between. The CDR3 is CAFSITQGGEKLFF. CDR3 in DNA: TGTGCCTTTTCTATTACTCAGGGAGGCGAAAAACTGTTTTTT.

This clone was counted a few times. The CDR3 region is CATSREGITDTQYF. As DNA, the CDR3 is TGTGCCACCAGCAGAGAAGGGATCACAGATACGCAGTATTTT. The chain couples TRBV15 to TRBJ2-3; D not certain. This CDR3 region has 14 residues. CDR1 is LNHNV, CDR2 YYDKDF, per germline (reference sequence). The V gene lost 0 bases and the J gene lost 2 bases, with 6 bases spanning the gap.

The chain combines TRBV5-6 with TRBJ1-2, with no clear D. Germline V gene lookup returns CDR1 SGHDT and CDR2 YYEEEE. The CDR3 has 14 amino acids. The V gene lost 4 bases and the J gene lost 4 bases, with 14 bases spanning the gap. CDR3 in DNA: TGTGCCAGCAGCCCTCTCGGGGAGAGCTATGGCTACACCTTC. It encodes CASSPLGESYGYTF.

The chain is built from TRBV21-1 and TRBJ2-7; the table calls TRBD1, which could not be checked here. TRBV21-1 is annotated as a pseudogene. This CDR3 contains 15 residues. CDR3 in amino acids: CASSKGGDSAYEQYF. CDR3 nucleotide sequence: TGTGCCAGCAGCAAAGGAGGGGACAGTGCCTACGAGCAGTACTTC.

This clone appeared a few times. The chain carries TRBV28 and TRBJ2-4; 8 bases align to TRBD1. CDR1 is MDHEN and CDR2 is SYDVKM in the germline V gene. The CDR3 has 14 residues. V shed 3 bases, J shed 10 bases, and the junction held 8 bases outside the gene matches. This CDR3 is CASSFGTGSFIQYF. The CDR3 DNA sequence: TGTGCCAGCAGTTTCGGGACAGGTAGTTTTATTCAGTACTTC. Full variable domain (rest looked up from reference TRBV28 and TRBJ2-4): DVKVTQSSRYLVKRTGEKVFLECVQDMDHENMFWYRQDPGLGLRLIYFSYDVKMKEKGDIPEGYSVSREKKERFSLILESASTNQTSMYLCASSFGTGSFIQYFGAGTRLSVL.

The rearrangement joins TRBV7-6 to TRBJ2-3; no reliable D call. CDR1 is SGHVS and CDR2 is FNYEAQ in the germline V gene. The CDR3 loop spans 13 amino acids. Trimming left V 6 bases short and J 0 bases short, with 7 bases between. This CDR3 reads CASSSLSTDTQYF. In nucleotides, the CDR3 is TGTGCCAGCAGTTCATTAAGCACAGATACGCAGTATTTT.

This chain connects TRBV6-1 to TRBJ2-3; 7 nucleotides match TRBD2. This CDR3 region has 17 residues. The V and J ends lost 2 bases and 1 base, in that order; junction bases with no gene match: 9. Germline lookup yields CDR1 MNHNS and CDR2 SASEGT. The CDR3 region is CASSEPSGAQRTDTQYF. CDR3 sequence (DNA): TGTGCCAGCAGTGAACCCAGCGGGGCCCAACGCACAGATACGCAGTATTTT.

The genes are TRBV18 and TRBJ2-3; no clear D. The CDR3 has 14 amino acids. CDR1 is KGHSH, CDR2 LQKENI, per germline. The V gene lost 4 bases and the J gene lost 0 bases, with 8 bases spanning the gap. The CDR3 is CASSLRSSTDTQYF. In nucleotides, the CDR3 is TGTGCCAGCTCACTTCGGAGTAGCACAGATACGCAGTATTTT.

This chain joins TRBV5-5 and TRBJ2-3; perhaps TRBD1 as D (6 bases). Looked up from germline, CDR1 is SGHKS and CDR2 is YYEKEE (reference sequence). This CDR3 comprises 14 residues. V was clipped by 3 bases and J by 6 bases, with 14 bases between them. CDR3 residues: CASSWGPPSDTQYF. The CDR3 bases are TGTGCCAGCAGCTGGGGGCCACCATCGGATACGCAGTATTTT.

This clone has only a few counts. This sequence joins TRBV5-1 and TRBJ2-7, with 7 bases matching TRBD1. Germline trimming cut 3 bases from V and 5 bases from J; bases unmatched to any gene: 2. CDR1 and CDR2 (germline): SGHRS, YFSETQ. This CDR3 region has 12 residues. DNA for the CDR3: TGCGCCAGCAGCTGGACAGGTGACGAGCAGTACTTC. This gives the protein CASSWTGDEQYF.

This sequence joins TRBV9 and TRBJ2-5; D possibly corresponds to TRBD1 (5 bases). The CDR3 loop spans 15 amino acids. CDR1 is SGDLS, CDR2 YYNGEE, per germline. Trimming left V 0 bases short and J 4 bases short, with 13 bases between. CDR3 region: CASSVDQGPTETQYF. In nucleotides, the CDR3 is TGTGCCAGCAGCGTAGATCAGGGCCCGACAGAGACCCAGTACTTC.

This clone has just a few counts. This sequence joins TRBV6-1 and TRBJ2-2; TRBD1 aligns across 8 bases. Germline V gene lookup returns CDR1 MNHNS and CDR2 SASEGT. J was trimmed by 6 bases and V by 3 bases; bases with no gene match: 3. This CDR3 is 14 amino acids long. Here the CDR3 DNA reads TGTGCCAGCAGTGAGGGACAGGAGGCCGGGGAGCTGTTTTTT. Translated, it gives CASSEGQEAGELFF.

With respect to this clone: Compared with germline, one end of the junction differs, possibly owing to a read error. V gene TRBV2 combines with J gene TRBJ2-5, with TRBD2 matching over 12 bases. The CDR3 covers 14 residues. The germline CDR1 and CDR2 sequences are SNHLY and FYNNEI. Here the CDR3 DNA reads TGTGCCAGCAGGCAAACTAGCGGGGGGTCGATCTTAAACTTC. Its protein is CASRQTSGGSILNF.

The V and J genes are TRBV18 and TRBJ2-5, with 9 nucleotides matching TRBD1. This CDR3 spans 15 amino acids. CDR1 is KGHSH and CDR2 is LQKENI in the germline V gene. Trimming at V came to 6 bases and at J to 5 bases, leaving 10 bases not matched to a gene. The CDR3 DNA follows: TGTGCCAGCTCGCCTACAGGGGGCAATAGGGAGACCCAGTACTTC. Amino acids: CASSPTGGNRETQYF.

Here the CDR3 reads CASSPSGNYNEQFF. In DNA, the CDR3 is TGTGCCAGCAGTCCAAGCGGGAACTACAATGAGCAGTTCTTC. V and J are TRBV6-1 and TRBJ2-1; 7 bases match TRBD2. The CDR3 extends over 14 amino acids. Germline CDR1 reads MNHNS; CDR2 reads SASEGT. J lost 3 bases, V lost 5 bases, and 4 bases had no gene match.

This clone was seen just once. The chain joins TRBV6-1 to TRBJ1-5, with D hard to call. Germline lookup yields CDR1 MNHNS and CDR2 SASEGT. This CDR3 is built from 13 residues. Trimming removed 8 bases at V and 4 bases at J, with 12 bases between. CDR3: CASQTDRNQPQHF. The CDR3 DNA reads TGTGCCAGCCAAACAGATCGGAATCAGCCCCAGCATTTT.